This T cell receptor beta chain came from a study of blood T cell repertoires in COVID-19. Assay: immunoSEQ multiplex PCR; the TCRdb copy retains only in-frame clones and omits some. The sample consists of about 210,000 clones, around four fifths of them appearing once. V lost 4 bases and J 2 bases, leaving 16 bases between the germline ends. The CDR3 is 16 residues long. The V gene's germline CDR1 is SGDLS and CDR2 YYNGEE. The TCR comes from a woman aged 45 to 65 with active or convalescent COVID-19. The sample was peripheral blood. The genes are TRBV9 and TRBJ1-3; D is undetermined. CDR3 DNA: TGTGCCAGCAGCCCCGGAGGGTCAAGGGCTGGAAACACCATATATTTT. This encodes CASSPGGSRAGNTIYF. Full variable domain (rest looked up from reference TRBV9 and TRBJ1-3): DSGVTQTPKHLITATGQRVTLRCSPRSGDLSVYWYQQSLDQGLQFLIQYYNGEERAKGNILERFSAQQFPDLHSELNLSSLELGDSALYFCASSPGGSRAGNTIYFGEGSWLTVV.